This entry describes one T cell receptor beta chain. These data are taken from a study of post-analysis software for immune sequencing data. Unique molecular identifiers tagged the TCR beta cDNA libraries. From the PCR reads, TCRdb called clonotypes with MiXCR, one entry per CDR3 protein. Of over 700,000 distinct CDR3 sequences in the sample, less than 35% were seen once. Sequenced: blood. This sequence originates from a girl between 10 and 17 years old with multiple sclerosis.

The CDR3 spells CASNSGGANYGYTF. CDR3 DNA: TGTGCCAGCAATTCGGGAGGGGCCAATTATGGCTACACCTTC. The J gene is TRBJ1-2, the V gene TRBV7-9, with D possibly matching TRBD1 (5 bases). V lost 7 bases and J lost 5, with 17 bases in between. The CDR3 sequence is 14 residues long. Germline CDR1 and CDR2: SEHNR and FQNEAQ (reference sequence).